This note documents a single T cell receptor beta chain sequence. A much larger clonotype is one base distant, so this may be a read error. A CD8+CD4-CCR7+CD45RA+ gate was used to sort naive CD8 T cells. TCRdb reprocessed the PCR reads via MiXCR and lists one record per CDR3 protein. The sample lists about 100,000 distinct CDR3 sequences; about 35% were seen once. This sample stems from a study of molecular identifiers for immune sequencing clone quantification. Sequenced sample: naive CD8+ T cells from blood, with Jurkat cell RNA spiked in. Subset reported: FACS-sorted CD8+CD4-CCR7+CD45RA+ naive T cells. The sequence was collected from a human donor in good health. Some libraries in this study had Jurkat cell RNA spiked in.

The CDR3 here is CASSWGTGMYF. The CDR3 nucleotides read TGTGCCAGCAGCTGGGGGACAGGCATGTACTTC. The rearrangement links TRBV7-9 to TRBJ2-7, with 8 positions matching TRBD1. Germline CDR1 and CDR2: SEHNR and FQNEAQ (reference sequence). Unmatched junction bases numbered 5, after V lost 4 bases and J lost 12 bases. The CDR3 totals 11 residues.